Shown below are 32 T cell receptor beta chains from a single sample sequenced in a study of T-cell memory formation after mild COVID-19. TCRdb reprocessed the 5' RACE reads with MiXCR, giving one entry per CDR3 protein. Counted here are over 12,000 distinct CDR3 sequences, roughly 23% occurring once; the ten biggest clones make up 55% to 70%. The sequencing input was PBMCs or a T cell subset sorted from them (not recorded which). All receptors come from a man aged 18 to 29 who had mild COVID-19 (a few samples of this study predate the infection). Cell type and time point are not known.

This clonotype showed up many times. The rearrangement uses TRBV7-9 and TRBJ2-1; 7 nucleotides agree with TRBD1. Germline-derived CDR1 and CDR2 are SEHNR and FQNEAQ (reference sequence). Trimming at V came to 6 bases and at J to 0 bases, leaving 5 bases not matched to a gene. There are 15 residues in the CDR3. The CDR3 sequence is CASRDRQGSYNEQFF. CDR3 DNA sequence: TGTGCCAGCAGAGACCGACAGGGCTCCTACAATGAGCAGTTCTTC.

This clonotype was recorded at least ten times. V is TRBV5-5 and J is TRBJ2-1, with D perhaps being TRBD1 or TRBD2 (6 bases each). The germline gives CDR1 SGHKS, CDR2 YYEKEE (reference sequence). Trimming cost V 4 bases and J 5 bases, with 10 bases left between them. This CDR3 spans 13 amino acids. CDR3 loop: CASSPRGHNEQFF. In nucleotides, the CDR3 is TGTGCCAGCAGCCCCCGGGGGCACAATGAGCAGTTCTTC.

This clonotype was seen many times. V and J are TRBV27 and TRBJ1-3; no firm D call. The CDR3 contains 13 residues. CDR1 is MNHEY, CDR2 SMNVEV, per germline (reference sequence). V was pared by 4 bases and J by 0 bases, with 4 bases between. For the CDR3, the DNA is TGTGCCAGCAGTTCCCCCTCTGGAAACACCATATATTTT. Encoded protein: CASSSPSGNTIYF.

This clonotype was counted many times. CDR3: CASSPTGRIIGEQFF. The CDR3 region has the DNA TGTGCCAGCAGTCCTACAGGGAGGATCATCGGTGAGCAGTTCTTC. The chain has TRBV7-9 and TRBJ2-1; D possibly uses TRBD1 or TRBD2 (6 bases each). Looked up from germline, CDR1 is SEHNR and CDR2 is FQNEAQ (reference sequence). This CDR3 spans 15 amino acids. V gave up 6 bases and J gave up 9 bases, with 21 bases separating them.

This clonotype was recorded many times. The chain has TRBV7-2 and TRBJ1-5; a weak D match, TRBD1 (5 bases). The CDR3 covers 14 residues. The V and J ends lost 5 bases and 2 bases respectively, with 10 bases between them. Germline loops: CDR1 SGHTA, CDR2 FQGNSA. CDR3 residues: CASSLGGGNQPQHF. The CDR3 nucleotides are TGTGCCAGCAGCCTGGGGGGTGGCAATCAGCCCCAGCATTTT. Full variable domain (outside the CDR3, taken from reference TRBV7-2 and TRBJ1-5): GAGVSQSPSNKVTEKGKDVELRCDPISGHTALYWYRQSLGQGLEFLIYFQGNSAPDKSGLPSDRFSAERTGGSVSTLTIQRTQQEDSAVYLCASSLGGGNQPQHFGDGTRLSIL.

This clonotype was found many times. J is TRBJ2-1 and V is TRBV6-5; 16 bases fit TRBD2. CDR1 is MNHEY and CDR2 is SVGAGI in the germline V gene. J lost 1 base, V lost 6 bases, and 9 bases had no gene match. This CDR3 is built from 19 residues. The CDR3 bases are TGTGCCAGCAGCCGACCGGGACTAGCGGGGGGGAGGTCCTACAATGAGCAGTTCTTC. Encoded protein: CASSRPGLAGGRSYNEQFF.

This clonotype was seen repeatedly, ten times or more. The chain recombines TRBV3-1 with TRBJ1-4, with no clear D. CDR3 length: 14 amino acids. From germline, CDR1 is LGHDT and CDR2 YNNKEL (reference sequence). V was pared by 0 bases and J by 11 bases, with 13 bases between. CDR3 nucleotide sequence: TGTGCCAGCAGCCAAGATCCGAGAGGGAAGAAACTGTTTTTT. Translation: CASSQDPRGKKLFF.

This clonotype occurred many times. The chain links TRBV7-9 to TRBJ1-1; D may be TRBD1 (5 bases). This CDR3 contains 16 residues. The germline V and J ends were trimmed by 2 bases and 0 bases, with 13 bases remaining between them. Per the germline V gene, CDR1 is SEHNR and CDR2 is FQNEAQ (reference sequence). CDR3 sequence reads: CASSLRTGPLNTEAFF. The CDR3 bases are TGTGCCAGCAGCTTAAGGACGGGGCCCCTGAACACTGAAGCTTTCTTT.

The rearrangement joins TRBV18 to TRBJ1-1; 9 bases are a match to TRBD1. The CDR3 is made up of 14 amino acids. Germline CDR1 and CDR2: KGHSH and LQKENI. The junction had 1 base not matched to a gene; V was cut back by 3 bases and J by 2 bases. The CDR3 coding sequence is TGTGCCAGCTCACCGGGACAGGGAAACACTGAAGCTTTCTTT. It encodes CASSPGQGNTEAFF.

This clonotype was seen repeatedly, ten times or more. This chain links TRBV6-6 with TRBJ2-2, with 10 positions matching TRBD1. J gave up 6 bases and V 0 bases, and 4 bases lay outside the gene matches. The CDR3 consists of 16 residues. In germline, CDR1 is MNHNY, CDR2 SVGAGI (reference sequence). CDR3 nucleotides: TGTGCCAGCAGTTACTCCTCAGGACAGGGGGCCGGGGAGCTGTTTTTT. Translated, it gives CASSYSSGQGAGELFF.

The rearrangement uses TRBV7-9 and TRBJ2-7; D unclear. Deletions cut 3 bases from V and 6 bases from J, with 15 bases between. The germline V gene encodes CDR1 SEHNR and CDR2 FQNEAQ (reference sequence). This CDR3 spans 14 amino acids. The CDR3 DNA reads TGTGCCAGCAGCTTGAGAGCCGCCAGCGCCGAGCAGTACTTC. Translated: CASSLRAASAEQYF.

There are many counts of this clonotype. The V gene is TRBV12-3 or TRBV12-4, the J gene TRBJ1-1; D is unresolved. This CDR3 contains 12 residues. V was clipped by 3 bases and J by 6 bases, with 8 bases between them. CDR3 sequence (DNA): TGTGCCAGCAGTTTTGGCCGACCTGAAGCTTTCTTT. Protein product: CASSFGRPEAFF.

This chain connects TRBV27 to TRBJ2-3; tentatively, D is TRBD1 (6 bases). V was trimmed by 3 bases and J by 5 bases, leaving 15 bases between them. CDR1 and CDR2 from the germline V gene are MNHEY and SMNVEV (reference sequence). The length of the CDR3 is 15 residues. The CDR3 loop is CASSFGTPPGDTQYF. In DNA, the CDR3 is TGTGCCAGCAGTTTCGGGACACCACCGGGAGATACGCAGTATTTT.

V is TRBV7-2 and J is TRBJ1-1, with TRBD1 as a possible D gene (5 bases). The V and J ends lost 2 bases and 7 bases respectively, with 17 bases between them. CDR3 size: 15 residues. Germline V gene lookup returns CDR1 SGHTA and CDR2 FQGNSA. The CDR3 loop reads CASSLITMGEDEAFF. CDR3 nucleotides: TGTGCCAGCAGCTTAATCACCATGGGGGAAGATGAAGCTTTCTTT.

The chain has TRBV7-8 and TRBJ2-7; 7 bases map to TRBD2. Germline lookup yields CDR1 SGHVS and CDR2 FQNEAQ. The V and J ends lost 7 bases and 2 bases, in that order; junction bases with no gene match: 8. The CDR3 has 14 amino acids. The DNA of the CDR3 is TGTGCCAGCACAAGCGGGCGGGAGCCCTACGAGCAGTACTTC. Translated: CASTSGREPYEQYF.

This chain links TRBV28 with TRBJ1-1; TRBD1 might be the D (6 bases). Trimming cost V 6 bases and J 5 bases, with 19 bases left between them. The CDR3 is 15 residues long. From germline, CDR1 is MDHEN and CDR2 SYDVKM. CDR3 loop: CASSLTSGALTEAFF. In nucleotides, the CDR3 is TGTGCCAGCAGCCTAACATCAGGGGCATTGACTGAAGCTTTCTTT.

The rearrangement links TRBV24-1 to TRBJ1-1, with unresolved D. Deletions cut 3 bases from V and 1 base from J, with 11 bases between. The CDR3 contains 15 residues. The germline gives CDR1 KGHDR, CDR2 SFDVKD. The DNA for the CDR3 is TGTGCCACCAGTGATCCGAATGGAGGGAACACTGAAGCTTTCTTT. Its protein is CATSDPNGGNTEAFF.

This clonotype has ten or more counts. The CDR3: CSARLTAHNEQFF. In DNA, the CDR3 is TGCAGTGCTAGACTAACAGCTCACAATGAGCAGTTCTTC. J is TRBJ2-1 and V is TRBV20-1; D unresolved. The CDR3 is 13 amino acids. Trimming left V 2 bases short and J 5 bases short, with 10 bases between. Germline V gene lookup returns CDR1 DFQATT and CDR2 SNEGSKA (reference sequence).

The chain uses TRBV20-1 and TRBJ1-5; 7 bases are shared with TRBD1. This CDR3 has 15 residues. Trimming removed 2 bases from V and 4 bases from J; junction bases left unmatched: 8. Germline V CDR1 and CDR2: DFQATT, SNEGSKA (reference sequence). The DNA of the CDR3 is TGCAGTGCTAGAAGGGCGCCACAGGGGAATCAGCCCCAGCATTTT. This gives the protein CSARRAPQGNQPQHF.

This clonotype was found many times. The rearrangement uses TRBV4-3 and TRBJ1-2, with D uncertain. CDR1 and CDR2 from the germline V gene are LGHNA and YSLEER. CDR3 length: 12 amino acids. The V and J ends lost 1 base and 8 bases respectively, with 8 bases between them. CDR3 nucleotide sequence: TGCGCCAGCAGCCAAGGGGCGCAGGGCTACACCTTC. Translation gives CASSQGAQGYTF.

V is TRBV20-1 and J is TRBJ2-5, with D tentatively TRBD2 (5 bases). Germline CDR1 reads DFQATT; CDR2 reads SNEGSKA (reference sequence). The CDR3 contains 13 residues. V lost 6 bases and J 5 bases, leaving 16 bases between the germline ends. CDR3 region: CSADRGSQETQYF. CDR3 sequence (DNA): TGCAGTGCGGACCGGGGATCCCAGGAGACCCAGTACTTC.

This clonotype was detected only a few times. The rearrangement links TRBV7-3 to TRBJ2-6; D might be TRBD2 (6 bases). The CDR3 has 16 amino acids. Trimming removed 5 bases at V and 1 base at J, with 12 bases between. The germline V gene has CDR1 SGHTA and CDR2 FQGTGA. The CDR3 DNA sequence: TGTGCCAGCAGCCTCGGGACTTCATCTGGGGCCAACGTCCTGACTTTC. It specifies CASSLGTSSGANVLTF.

This clonotype was seen at least ten times. DNA of the CDR3: TGTGCCACGCAGGGGTGGGGAACAGATACGCAGTATTTT. It codes for CATQGWGTDTQYF. The chain carries TRBV24-1 and TRBJ2-3, with D maybe TRBD1 (6 bases). The CDR3 consists of 13 residues. Germline assignment: CDR1 KGHDR and CDR2 SFDVKD. Deletions cut 10 bases from V and 3 bases from J, with 13 bases between.

This chain connects TRBV28 to TRBJ2-4; TRBD2 matches at 7 bases. This CDR3 spans 18 amino acids. J gave up 4 bases and V 3 bases, and 15 bases lay outside the gene matches. The germline V gene has CDR1 MDHEN and CDR2 SYDVKM. The CDR3 is CASSFHEGWAGRKNIQYF. The CDR3, as DNA: TGTGCCAGCAGTTTTCACGAGGGGTGGGCCGGGAGGAAAAACATTCAGTACTTC.

Of note for this clonotype: This could be a read error, since a much larger clone is one nucleotide away. This rearrangement joins TRBV2 to TRBJ2-2; D might be TRBD2 (5 bases). Trimming took 9 bases from V and 9 from J, leaving 11 bases between them. Germline V CDR1 and CDR2: SNHLY, FYNNEI. The CDR3 consists of 11 residues. The CDR3 nucleotides are TGTGCCAGTGACGAGGGCTGGGAGCTGTTTTTT. This gives the protein CASDEGWELFF.

This clonotype is labeled hyperexpanded. The chain is built from TRBV14 and TRBJ1-2; 9 nucleotides align to TRBD1. This CDR3 contains 13 residues. Germline CDR1 and CDR2: SGHDN and FVKESK. Trimming cost V 5 bases and J 2 bases; bases outside gene matches: 0. The CDR3 sequence is CASSGTGNYGYTF. The CDR3 DNA reads as TGTGCCAGCAGCGGGACAGGGAACTATGGCTACACCTTC.

This clonotype was seen repeatedly, ten times or more. The chain is built from TRBV7-8 and TRBJ1-5; D is unresolved. V gave up 5 bases and J gave up 0 bases, with 11 bases separating them. The germline V gene encodes CDR1 SGHVS and CDR2 FQNEAQ. The CDR3 has 15 residues. DNA for the CDR3: TGTGCCAGCAGCCCGAAGCCGGATAGCAATCAGCCCCAGCATTTT. It specifies CASSPKPDSNQPQHF.

J is TRBJ1-1 and V is TRBV7-9, with a tentative D call TRBD1 (6 bases). Between the trimmed V and J ends, which lost 2 bases and 4 bases, there was a span of 20 bases. Germline CDR1 SEHNR, CDR2 FQNEAQ (reference sequence). The CDR3 spans 17 residues. The CDR3 bases are TGTGCCAGCAGCTTACTCGGGACAAGTCGCCCGGGCACTGAAGCTTTCTTT. Protein sequence: CASSLLGTSRPGTEAFF. The variable domain in full, with the rest retrieved from reference TRBV7-9 and TRBJ1-1, is DTGVSQNPRHKITKRGQNVTFRCDPISEHNRLYWYRQTLGQGPEFLTYFQNEAQLEKSRLLSDRFSAERPKGSFSTLEIQRTEQGDSAMYLCASSLLGTSRPGTEAFFGQGTRLTVV.

This clonotype has at least ten counts. This chain connects TRBV20-1 to TRBJ2-7; 16 positions match TRBD2. The CDR3 is made up of 17 amino acids. V lost 3 bases, J lost 4 bases, and 9 bases stayed unmatched. Germline loops: CDR1 DFQATT, CDR2 SNEGSKA (reference sequence). The DNA of the CDR3 is TGCAGTGCTAGGGGACTAGCGGGGGGGCAGGGTATTTACGAGCAGTACTTC. Its protein product is CSARGLAGGQGIYEQYF.

At least ten counts were recorded for this clonotype. The V and J genes are TRBV7-2 and TRBJ2-1; D remains unclear. The germline V gene encodes CDR1 SGHTA and CDR2 FQGNSA. V was trimmed by 0 bases and J by 5 bases, leaving 14 bases between them. This CDR3 is built from 16 residues. CDR3 in amino acids: CASSLAGSTTHNEQFF. CDR3 in DNA: TGTGCCAGCAGCTTAGCTGGTTCCACCACTCACAATGAGCAGTTCTTC.

Many counts were recorded for this clonotype. The chain combines TRBV6-6 with TRBJ1-5; the D is unclear. Germline V gene data show CDR1 as MNHNY and CDR2 as SVGAGI (reference sequence). This CDR3 spans 13 amino acids. V lost 5 bases and J 1 base, leaving 6 bases between the germline ends. The CDR3 here is CASSLSSNQPQHF. Written as DNA, the CDR3 is TGTGCCAGCAGTCTTAGCAGCAATCAGCCCCAGCATTTT.

The chain carries TRBV6-2 or TRBV6-3 and TRBJ2-1; 7 bases agree with TRBD2. V lost 5 bases and J lost 10; bases outside the gene matches: 11. The germline V gene encodes CDR1 MNHEY and CDR2 SVGEGT. This CDR3 is 14 amino acids long. The CDR3 spells CASSGLGAPSEQFF. For the CDR3, the DNA is TGTGCCAGCAGTGGACTAGGAGCGCCCAGCGAGCAGTTCTTC.